The source of this TCR beta chain is a study of OX40 agonist ivuxolimab in advanced cancers. For context, the study as a whole: Ivuxolimab, which targeted the costimulatory receptor OX40 (CD134), was an agonistic, fully human IgG2 monoclonal antibody. Intravenous ivuxolimab was administered to patients every 2 weeks at six dose levels: 0.01, 0.1, 0.3, 1.5, 3 and 10 mg/kg. The point of sequencing TCRbeta in the periphery was to test whether ivuxolimab changed TCR sequence diversity and drove clonal T-cell expansion. In the dose-escalation cohort, 82.7% of patients were male, and the mean age was about 55 years, with a range of roughly 23 to 85. Three dose-escalation patients achieved partial responses, one with hepatocellular carcinoma and two with cutaneous melanoma. The monotherapy dose-escalation portion (N of about 57 patients) of the phase I ivuxolimab trial is reported in the paper. Patients were allowed to have had prior anti-PD-1, anti-PD-L1 or anti-CTLA-4 therapy, and 40% to 45% of the dose-escalation patients had previously received checkpoint inhibitors. Among the approximately 54 dose-escalation patients, about 19 had hepatocellular carcinoma, about 15 melanoma, 9 renal cell carcinoma and 9 head and neck cancer.

Broad study findings and their caveats: In the 0.1-3.0 mg/kg groups, partial responders had among the lowest normalized peripheral clonal expansion, particularly in CD8+ T cells. At doses from 0.1 to 3.0 mg/kg, clonal expansion was seen in both CD4+ and CD8+ blood T cells between baseline and week 6. Low levels of normalized T-cell clonal expansion were also seen in some nonresponding patients. After ivuxolimab, more expanded clones were found on average in CD8+ T cells than in CD4+ T cells. The antigen specificity of the peripheral T cells that underwent clonal expansion was not determined.

Genomic DNA was isolated from the sorted cells so that the TCRbeta CDR3 region could be sequenced. The immunoSEQ Assay was used to sequence the TCRbeta CDR3 regions. TCRdb took this table from immuneACCESS and kept in-frame rearrangements with V and J called. Such tables lack part of the clones; where checked against another copy, unresolved V genes explain under half of the gap, and the rest is unexplained. Counted in this sample were approximately 35,000 clones; more than 70% of them appeared once. The ten biggest clones cover roughly 25% of the sample. V is trimmed back by 5 bases and J by 0 bases, and the junction contains 6 bases that no gene match accounts for. As encoded in the germline V gene (reference sequence), CDR1 is SEHNR while CDR2 is FQNEAQ. The CDR3 starts with the cysteine, ends with the phenylalanine, and has 15 residues. Only the CDR3 DNA is retained, 45 bases long and in frame from the first base.

In its sample, this clone was seen once. Its specific antigen is unknown. No base quality information exists; no much larger clone differs at one position. Patients with autoimmune disease history or receiving systemic immunosuppression were excluded from the trial. In every dose cohort, peripheral blood was drawn for TCR sequencing at baseline, cycle 4 day 1, and cycle 7 day 1. Samples came from an open-label, multicenter, first-in-human phase I dose-escalation trial of ivuxolimab. The trial enrolled adults with locally advanced or metastatic head and neck squamous cell, hepatocellular, melanoma or renal cell carcinoma. CD4+ and CD8+ T cells were sorted separately from peripheral blood before TCR sequencing.

This specimen consisted of CD4+ or CD8+ T cells sorted from blood, obtained in a trial of the OX40 agonist ivuxolimab. This receptor was obtained from an adult with an advanced solid tumor such as melanoma, head and neck, liver or kidney cancer. In this chain, TRBV7-9 is recombined with TRBJ1-2; 7 central nucleotides agree with TRBD1. Here the CDR3 is given as CASSRTGLANYGYTF. In nucleotide form, the sequence is TGTGCCAGCAGCCGGACAGGCTTAGCTAACTATGGCTACACCTTC.